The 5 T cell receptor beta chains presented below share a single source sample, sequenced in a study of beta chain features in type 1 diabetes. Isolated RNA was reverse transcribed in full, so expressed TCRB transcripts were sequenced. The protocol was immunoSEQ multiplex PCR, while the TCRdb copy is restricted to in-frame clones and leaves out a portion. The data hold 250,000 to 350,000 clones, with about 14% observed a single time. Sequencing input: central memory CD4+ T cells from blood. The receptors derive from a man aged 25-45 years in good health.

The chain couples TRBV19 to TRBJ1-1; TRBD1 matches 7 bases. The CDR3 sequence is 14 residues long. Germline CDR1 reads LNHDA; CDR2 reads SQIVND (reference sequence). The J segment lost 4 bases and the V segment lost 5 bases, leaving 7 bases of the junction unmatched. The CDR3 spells CASSALQGSTEAFF. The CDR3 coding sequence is TGTGCCAGTAGTGCCTTACAGGGGAGCACTGAAGCTTTCTTT.

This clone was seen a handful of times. The CDR3 sequence: CASSSGRNQPQHF. As DNA, the CDR3 is TGTGCCAGCAGTTCCGGTAGAAATCAGCCCCAGCATTTT. The chain links TRBV6-1 to TRBJ1-5, with D unclear. CDR1 is MNHNS, CDR2 SASEGT, per germline. The V and J ends lost 5 bases and 4 bases respectively, with 9 bases between them. This CDR3 has 13 amino acids.

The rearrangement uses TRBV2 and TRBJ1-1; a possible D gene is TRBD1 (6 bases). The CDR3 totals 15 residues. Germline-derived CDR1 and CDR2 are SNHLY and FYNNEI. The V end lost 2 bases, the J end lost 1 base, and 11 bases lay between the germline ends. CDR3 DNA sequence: TGTGCCAGCAGTGAAATGGGACACCAGAACACTGAAGCTTTCTTT. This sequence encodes CASSEMGHQNTEAFF.

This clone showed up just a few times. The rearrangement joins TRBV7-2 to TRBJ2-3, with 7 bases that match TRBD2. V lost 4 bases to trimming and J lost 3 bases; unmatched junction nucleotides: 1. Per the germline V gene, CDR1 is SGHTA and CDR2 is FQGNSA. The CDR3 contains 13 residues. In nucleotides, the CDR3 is TGTGCCAGCAGCTGGACTAGGACAGATACGCAGTATTTT. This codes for CASSWTRTDTQYF.

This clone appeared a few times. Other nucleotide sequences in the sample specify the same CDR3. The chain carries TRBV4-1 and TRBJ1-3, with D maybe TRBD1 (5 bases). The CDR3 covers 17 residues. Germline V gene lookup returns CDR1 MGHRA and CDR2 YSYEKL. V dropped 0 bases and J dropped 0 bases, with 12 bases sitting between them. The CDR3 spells CASSQDPAGHSGNTIYF. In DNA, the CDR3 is TGCGCCAGCAGCCAAGATCCGGCAGGACACTCTGGAAACACCATATATTTT.